This T cell receptor beta chain appears in the sequencing data of a study of T cell responses to AZD1222 COVID-19 vaccine. A note on this clone: Its antigen is not known.

Overall study findings and caveats: The study sampled repertoires only after the peak T cell response. Regions 160-218 and 743-854 held dominance among vaccine-associated CD4 TCRs, which spanned spike. Increased Spike-specific TCR breadth and depth were observed after two AZD1222 doses. Unmutated variant regions reportedly attract nearly half of all spike-specific TCRs.

Profiling relied on immunoSEQ multiplex PCR, and the TCRdb table lists in-frame clones only, not all of them. The sample has 140,000 to 150,000 clones, approximately 90% seen once. This CDR3 spans 11 amino acids. The V gene's germline CDR1 is MNHEY and CDR2 SVGAGI. V was cut by 6 bases and J by 10 bases, with 13 bases left in between. The chain combines TRBV6-5 with TRBJ2-7; the D gene is possibly TRBD1 (6 bases). The TCR sequence derives from an adult in good health. The sample here was peripheral blood, taken on day 0 of AZD1222 vaccination. The CDR3 region is CASRTQGSQYF. The CDR3 bases are TGTGCCAGCAGGACACAGGGTTCTCAGTACTTC.